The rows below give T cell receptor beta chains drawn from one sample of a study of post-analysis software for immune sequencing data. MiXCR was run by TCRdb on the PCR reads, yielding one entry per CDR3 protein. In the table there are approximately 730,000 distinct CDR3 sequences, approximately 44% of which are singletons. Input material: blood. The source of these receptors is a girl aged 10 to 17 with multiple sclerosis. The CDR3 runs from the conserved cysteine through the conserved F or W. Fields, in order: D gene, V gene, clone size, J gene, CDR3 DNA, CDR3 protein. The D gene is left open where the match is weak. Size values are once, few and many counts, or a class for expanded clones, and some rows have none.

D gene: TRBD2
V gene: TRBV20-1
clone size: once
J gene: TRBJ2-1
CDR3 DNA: TGCAGTGCTAGCTCCCTAGCGGGAGGTTCTGGTGAGCAGTTCTTC
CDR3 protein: CSASSLAGGSGEQFF

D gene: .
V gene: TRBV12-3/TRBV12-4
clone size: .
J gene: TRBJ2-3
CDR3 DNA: TGTGCCAGCAGAGGGGACGGACCACGTCCAGATACGCAGTATTTT
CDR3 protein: CASRGDGPRPDTQYF

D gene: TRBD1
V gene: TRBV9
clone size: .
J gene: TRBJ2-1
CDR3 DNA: TGTGCCAGCAGCGTATCCTCCGGGACAGGGGGTGATGAGCAGTTCTTC
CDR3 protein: CASSVSSGTGGDEQFF

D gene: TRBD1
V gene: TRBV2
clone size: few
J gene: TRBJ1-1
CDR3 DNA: TGTGCCAGCAGTGAAGCGGGAGGGGGCGCGGCTTTCTTT
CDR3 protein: CASSEAGGGAAFF

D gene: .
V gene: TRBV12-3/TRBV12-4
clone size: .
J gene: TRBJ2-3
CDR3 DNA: TGTGCCAGCAGTTTAGTTAACCGACGGACAGATACGCAGTATTTT
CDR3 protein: CASSLVNRRTDTQYF

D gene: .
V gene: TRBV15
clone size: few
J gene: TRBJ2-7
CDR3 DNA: TGTGCCTCCAGCAGTTCCCTACAAAGCTCCTACGAGCAGTACTTC
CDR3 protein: CASSSSLQSSYEQYF

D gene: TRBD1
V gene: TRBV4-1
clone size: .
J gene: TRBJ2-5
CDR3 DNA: TGCGCCAGCAGCCATGACAGGGTTAAGACTCAGTACTTC
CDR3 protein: CASSHDRVKTQYF

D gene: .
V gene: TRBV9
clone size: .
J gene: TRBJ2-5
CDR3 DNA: TGTGCCAGCAGCGGGTCAGGGCCCTTCCAAGAGACCCAGTACTTC
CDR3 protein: CASSGSGPFQETQYF

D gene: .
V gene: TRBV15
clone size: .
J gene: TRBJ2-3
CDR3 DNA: TGTGCCACGACACGGATGAACACAGATACGCAGTATTTT
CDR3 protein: CATTRMNTDTQYF

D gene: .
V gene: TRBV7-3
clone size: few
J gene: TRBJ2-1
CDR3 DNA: TGTGCCAGCAGCCCGGGACATAGTTTAGGCAATGAGCAGTTCTTC
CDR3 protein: CASSPGHSLGNEQFF

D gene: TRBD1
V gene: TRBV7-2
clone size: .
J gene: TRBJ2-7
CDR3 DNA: TGTGCCAGCAGCGACTCCCGACAGGGCGGCTACGAGCAGTACTTC
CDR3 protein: CASSDSRQGGYEQYF

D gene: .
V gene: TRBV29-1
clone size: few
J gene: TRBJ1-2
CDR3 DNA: TGCAGCGTTGTAGGGGAGATGTATGGCTACACCTTC
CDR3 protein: CSVVGEMYGYTF

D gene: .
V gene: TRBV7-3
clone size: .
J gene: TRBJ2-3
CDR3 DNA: TGTGCCAGCAGCTTCGGAGGGGGAGCCCGTAGCACAGATACGCAGTATTTT
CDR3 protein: CASSFGGGARSTDTQYF

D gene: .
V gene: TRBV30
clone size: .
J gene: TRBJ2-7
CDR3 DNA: TGTGCCTGGAAAGCGACAGCTGCCTACGAGCAGTACTTC
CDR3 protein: CAWKATAAYEQYF

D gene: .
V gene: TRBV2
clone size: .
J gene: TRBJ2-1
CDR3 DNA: TGTGCCAGCAGGGTCTTGGGGGGCGATGAGCAGTTCTTC
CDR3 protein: CASRVLGGDEQFF

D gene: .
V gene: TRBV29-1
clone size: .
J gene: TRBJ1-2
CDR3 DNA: TGCAGCGTTGGCCACCGGGCCCAGCAGCCTGAGTGGGGCTACACCTTC
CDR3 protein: CSVGHRAQQPEWGYTF

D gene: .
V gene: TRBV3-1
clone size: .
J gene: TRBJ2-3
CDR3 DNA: TGTGCCAGCAGCCAAGTGCTCCTAACAAGCGGAACGGACACAGATACGCAGTATTTT
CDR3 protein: CASSQVLLTSGTDTDTQYF

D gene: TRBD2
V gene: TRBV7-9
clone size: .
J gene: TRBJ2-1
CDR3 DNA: TGTGCCAGCAGCATCCATTGGCCTGAATCGACTAGCGGGAGGGACGAGTTCTTC
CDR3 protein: CASSIHWPESTSGRDEFF

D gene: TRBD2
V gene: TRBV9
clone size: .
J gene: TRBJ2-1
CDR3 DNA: TGTGCCAGCAGCGGCCGAGCGGGAGGGCACAATGAGCAGTTCTTC
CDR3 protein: CASSGRAGGHNEQFF

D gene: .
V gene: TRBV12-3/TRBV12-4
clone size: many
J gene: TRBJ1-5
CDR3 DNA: TGTGCCAGCAGTCCCAAGTGGCCGGGGGAACAGCCCCAGCATTTT
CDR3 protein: CASSPKWPGEQPQHF

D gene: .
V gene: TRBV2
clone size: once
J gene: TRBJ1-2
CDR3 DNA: TGTGCCAGCAGTGGTCAGGATACCAATGGCTACACCTTC
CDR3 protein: CASSGQDTNGYTF

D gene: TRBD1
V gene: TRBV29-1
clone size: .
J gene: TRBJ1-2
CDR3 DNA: TGCAGCGTTGAAGACAGGGGGCGGAACACCTTC
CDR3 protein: CSVEDRGRNTF

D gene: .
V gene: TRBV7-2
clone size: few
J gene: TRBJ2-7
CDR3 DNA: TGTGCCAGCAGCTTAGAATCGTACAGGACACCCTACGAGCAGTACTTC
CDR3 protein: CASSLESYRTPYEQYF

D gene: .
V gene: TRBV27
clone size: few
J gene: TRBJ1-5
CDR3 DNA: TGTGCCAGCAGTTTTGGGGGAGCCAATCAGCCCCAGCATTTT
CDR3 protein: CASSFGGANQPQHF

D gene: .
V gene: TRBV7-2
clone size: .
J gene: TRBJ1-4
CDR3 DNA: TGTGCCAGCAGCTCGAGACCTTCAGGTGCAGCTAATGAAAAACTGTTTTTT
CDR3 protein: CASSSRPSGAANEKLFF

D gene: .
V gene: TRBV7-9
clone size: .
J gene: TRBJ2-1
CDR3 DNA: TGTGCCAGCAGCCCCGCGCAATTCTCACGGACTCACGCCGATGAGCAGTTCTTC
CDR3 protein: CASSPAQFSRTHADEQFF

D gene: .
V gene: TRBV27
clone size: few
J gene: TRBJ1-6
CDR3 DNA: TGTGCCAACAGCTGGGACTCTGGGTCACCCCTCCACTTT
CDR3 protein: CANSWDSGSPLHF

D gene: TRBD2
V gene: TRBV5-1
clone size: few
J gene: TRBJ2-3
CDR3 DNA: TGCGCCAGCAGCGGAACTAGCGGGAGGCCCCTTGGCACAGATACGCAGTATTTT
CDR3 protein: CASSGTSGRPLGTDTQYF

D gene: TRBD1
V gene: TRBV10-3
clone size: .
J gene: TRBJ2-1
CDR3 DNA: TGTGCCATCAGTGGAGATAAAGAACAGGGGGAGTTCTTC
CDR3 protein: CAISGDKEQGEFF

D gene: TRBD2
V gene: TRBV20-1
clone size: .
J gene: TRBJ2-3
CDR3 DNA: TGCAGTGCTAGCCGACTAGCGGTTAGCACAGATACGCAGTATTTT
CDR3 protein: CSASRLAVSTDTQYF

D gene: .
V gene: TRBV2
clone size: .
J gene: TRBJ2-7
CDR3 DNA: TGTGCCAGCAGGGCGGCGACTAGCTCCTACGAGCAGTACTTC
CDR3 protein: CASRAATSSYEQYF

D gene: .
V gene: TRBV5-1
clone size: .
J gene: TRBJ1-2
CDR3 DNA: TGCGCCAGCAGCTTGGAAGCAGCAGGCTGTGGCTACACCTTC
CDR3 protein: CASSLEAAGCGYTF

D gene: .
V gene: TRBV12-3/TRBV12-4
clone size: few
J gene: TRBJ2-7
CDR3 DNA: TGTGCCAGCAGTTTCGGGACCACAGGGTTCGAGCAGTACTTC
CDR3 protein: CASSFGTTGFEQYF

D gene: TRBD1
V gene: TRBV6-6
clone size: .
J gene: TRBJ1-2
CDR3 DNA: TGTGCCAGCAGTTACTCGGGACAGCGTCCAACATACACCTTC
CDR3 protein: CASSYSGQRPTYTF

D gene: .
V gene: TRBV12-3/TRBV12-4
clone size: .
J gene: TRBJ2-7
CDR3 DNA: TGTGCCAGCAGTTCAAGGGGACCCCGGCAGCGGAGCTCCTACGAGCAGTACTTC
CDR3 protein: CASSSRGPRQRSSYEQYF

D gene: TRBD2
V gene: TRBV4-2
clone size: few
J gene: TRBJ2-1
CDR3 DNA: TGTGCCAGCGGCGCGGGGGACAATGAGCAGTTCTTC
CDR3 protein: CASGAGDNEQFF

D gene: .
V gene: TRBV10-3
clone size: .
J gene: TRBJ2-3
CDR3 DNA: TGTGCCATCAGTGAGAAGCGGGATACGCAGTATTTT
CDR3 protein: CAISEKRDTQYF

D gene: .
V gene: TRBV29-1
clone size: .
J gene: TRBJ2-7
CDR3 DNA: TGCAGCGTTGAGGGGGCGCTGAACGAGCAGTACTTC
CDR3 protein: CSVEGALNEQYF

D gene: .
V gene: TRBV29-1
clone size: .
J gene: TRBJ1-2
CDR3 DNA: TGCAGCGTTAGCGCGGGGATAAGTGGGAACTATGGCTACACCTTC
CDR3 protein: CSVSAGISGNYGYTF

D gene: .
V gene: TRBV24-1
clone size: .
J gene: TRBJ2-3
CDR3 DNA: TGTGCCACCAGTGACCTAAGCACAGATACGCAGTATTTT
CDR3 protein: CATSDLSTDTQYF

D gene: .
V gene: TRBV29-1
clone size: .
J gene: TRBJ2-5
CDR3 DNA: TGCAGCGTTGGGGGACGGCGTATTGAGGTGGACGCCCAGTACTTC
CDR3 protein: CSVGGRRIEVDAQYF